This T cell receptor (beta chain) was sequenced during a study of shared T cell receptors in the human thymus. Losses at the gene ends were 4 bases for V and 5 bases for J; bases not matched to a gene: 11. Germline V lookup: CDR1 SGHTS, CDR2 YDEGEE. This CDR3 comprises 16 residues. Profiling relied on immunoSEQ multiplex PCR, and the TCRdb table lists in-frame clones only, not all of them. Of hundreds of thousands of clones in the sample, approximately 90% are singletons; the top ten hold about 0.01%. This clone showed up just a few times. The same sample was also studied in work on human thymus T cells. That study reports: Donors were healthy Finnish babies undergoing corrective operations for congenital heart defects. Corrective cardiac surgery supplied the resected thymus tissue. Repertoires from thymus and blood appeared to show biased V and J gene usage. There were highly overlapping thymic repertoires among unrelated individuals, as related research reported.

The chain is built from TRBV5-8 and TRBJ2-5, with 10 positions matching TRBD2. The clonotype originates from a boy in the first two years of life with a congenital heart defect. Sequenced input: thymocytes. CDR3 DNA: TGTGCCAGCAGCCGGGAGAGCGGGAGGGCCGCGGAGACCCAGTACTTC. Protein sequence: CASSRESGRAAETQYF.